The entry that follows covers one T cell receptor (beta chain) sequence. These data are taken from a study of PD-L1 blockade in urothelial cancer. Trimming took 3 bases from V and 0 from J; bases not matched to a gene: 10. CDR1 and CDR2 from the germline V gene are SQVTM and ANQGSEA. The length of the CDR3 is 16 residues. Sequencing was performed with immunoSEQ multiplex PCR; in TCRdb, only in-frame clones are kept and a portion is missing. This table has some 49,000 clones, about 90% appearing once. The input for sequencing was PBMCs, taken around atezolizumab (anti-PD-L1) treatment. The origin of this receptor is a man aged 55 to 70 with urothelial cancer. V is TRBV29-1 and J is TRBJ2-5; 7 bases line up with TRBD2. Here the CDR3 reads CSVEGGKGRNQETQYF. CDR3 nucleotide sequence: TGCAGCGTTGAGGGAGGGAAGGGTAGGAACCAAGAGACCCAGTACTTC.